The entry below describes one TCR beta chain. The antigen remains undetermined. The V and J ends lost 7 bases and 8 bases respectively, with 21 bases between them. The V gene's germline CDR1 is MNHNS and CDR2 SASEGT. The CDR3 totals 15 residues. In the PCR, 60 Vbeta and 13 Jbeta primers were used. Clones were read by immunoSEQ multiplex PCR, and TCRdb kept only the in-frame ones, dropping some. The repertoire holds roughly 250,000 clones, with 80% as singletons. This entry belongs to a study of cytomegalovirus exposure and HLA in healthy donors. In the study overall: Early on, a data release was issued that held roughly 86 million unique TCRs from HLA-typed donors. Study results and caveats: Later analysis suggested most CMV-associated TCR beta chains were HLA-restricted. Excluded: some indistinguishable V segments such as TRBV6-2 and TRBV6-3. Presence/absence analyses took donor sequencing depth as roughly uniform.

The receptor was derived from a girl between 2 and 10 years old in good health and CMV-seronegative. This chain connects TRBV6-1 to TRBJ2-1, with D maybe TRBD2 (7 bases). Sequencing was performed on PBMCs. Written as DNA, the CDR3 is TGTGCCAGCAAGGAGAGGGGGACTAATGGCTATGAGCAGTTCTTC. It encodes CASKERGTNGYEQFF.